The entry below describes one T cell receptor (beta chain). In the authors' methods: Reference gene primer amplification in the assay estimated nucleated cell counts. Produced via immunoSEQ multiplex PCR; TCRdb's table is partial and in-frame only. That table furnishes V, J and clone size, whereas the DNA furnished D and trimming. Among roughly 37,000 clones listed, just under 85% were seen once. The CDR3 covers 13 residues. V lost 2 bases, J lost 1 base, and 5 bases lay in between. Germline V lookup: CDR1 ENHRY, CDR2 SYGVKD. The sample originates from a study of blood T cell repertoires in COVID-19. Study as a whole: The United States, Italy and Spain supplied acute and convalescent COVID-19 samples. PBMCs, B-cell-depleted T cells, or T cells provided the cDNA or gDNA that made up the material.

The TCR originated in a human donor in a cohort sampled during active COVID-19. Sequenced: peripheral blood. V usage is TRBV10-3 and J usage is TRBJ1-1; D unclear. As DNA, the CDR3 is TGTGCCATCAGTGAGGGGCCGAACACTGAAGCTTTCTTT. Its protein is CAISEGPNTEAFF.